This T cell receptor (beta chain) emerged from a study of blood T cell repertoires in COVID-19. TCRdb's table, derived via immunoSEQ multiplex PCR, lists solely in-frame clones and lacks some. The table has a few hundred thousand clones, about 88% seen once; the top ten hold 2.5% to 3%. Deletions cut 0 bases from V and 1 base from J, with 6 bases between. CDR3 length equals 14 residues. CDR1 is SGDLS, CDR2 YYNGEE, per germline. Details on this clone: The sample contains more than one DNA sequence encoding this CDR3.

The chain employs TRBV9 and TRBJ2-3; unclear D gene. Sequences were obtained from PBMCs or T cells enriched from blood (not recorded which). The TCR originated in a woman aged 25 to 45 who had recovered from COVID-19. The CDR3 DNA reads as TGTGCCAGCAGCGTAGTGTCCGGCACAGATACGCAGTATTTT. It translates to CASSVVSGTDTQYF.